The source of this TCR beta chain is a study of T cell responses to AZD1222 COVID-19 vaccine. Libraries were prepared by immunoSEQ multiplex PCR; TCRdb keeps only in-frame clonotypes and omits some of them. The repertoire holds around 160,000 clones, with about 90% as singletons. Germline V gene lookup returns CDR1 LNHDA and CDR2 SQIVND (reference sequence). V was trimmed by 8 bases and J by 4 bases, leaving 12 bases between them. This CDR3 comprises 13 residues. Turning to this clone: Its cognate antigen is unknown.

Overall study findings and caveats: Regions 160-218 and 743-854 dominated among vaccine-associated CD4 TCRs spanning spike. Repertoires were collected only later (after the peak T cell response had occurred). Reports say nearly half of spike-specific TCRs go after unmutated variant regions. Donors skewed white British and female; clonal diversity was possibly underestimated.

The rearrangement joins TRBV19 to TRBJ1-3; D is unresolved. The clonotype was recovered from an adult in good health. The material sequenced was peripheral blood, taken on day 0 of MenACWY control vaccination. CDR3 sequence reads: CASLTVDGNTIYF. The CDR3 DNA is TGTGCCAGTTTGACCGTGGACGGAAACACCATATATTTT.